Below are 21 T cell receptor beta chains sequenced from a single sample in a study of blood T cells in healthy people across ages. For the second PCR, which ran for about 6 to 11 cycles, a sample-barcoded 5' primer and a J-beta primer mix were used. From the 5' RACE reads, TCRdb called clonotypes with MiXCR, one entry per CDR3 protein. The sample shows hundreds of thousands of distinct CDR3 sequences, around three fifths of them seen only once. The sample consisted of blood. The receptors come from a man aged 35 to 55 in good health.

The chain combines TRBV7-2 with TRBJ2-1, with D possibly matching TRBD1 (6 bases). CDR1 is SGHTA and CDR2 is FQGNSA in the germline V gene. Deletions cut 5 bases from V and 7 bases from J, with 18 bases between. The CDR3 runs to 15 residues. The CDR3 region is CASSPDRPRGNEQFF. The CDR3 region has the DNA TGTGCCAGCAGCCCCGACAGGCCCCGTGGGAATGAGCAGTTCTTC.

The rearrangement links TRBV6-2 or TRBV6-3 to TRBJ1-5; 10 nucleotides align to TRBD1. Per germline, CDR1 MNHEY and CDR2 SVGEGT. The CDR3 has 13 residues. The V and J ends lost 0 bases and 14 bases, in that order; junction bases with no gene match: 4. The CDR3 DNA sequence: TGTGCCAGCAGTTACTCTGGGACAGGGGCGGAGCATTTT. Translation: CASSYSGTGAEHF.

This clonotype was counted only a few times. This chain uses TRBV7-2 with TRBJ1-4, with D unresolved. From germline, CDR1 is SGHTA and CDR2 FQGNSA. CDR3 length equals 14 residues. V was trimmed by 5 bases and J by 6 bases, leaving 13 bases between them. CDR3 nucleotides: TGTGCCAGCAGCCCCGATCCCGCGGATGAAAAACTGTTTTTT. Protein: CASSPDPADEKLFF.

This sequence joins TRBV24-1 and TRBJ2-3; D is possibly TRBD1 (6 bases). This CDR3 contains 15 residues. V was clipped by 5 bases and J by 1 base, with 12 bases between them. Germline V gene lookup returns CDR1 KGHDR and CDR2 SFDVKD. CDR3 sequence (DNA): TGTGCCACCAGTGTCGCGGACAGAGGCACAGATACGCAGTATTTT. Translated, it gives CATSVADRGTDTQYF.

The chain employs TRBV20-1 and TRBJ2-5; TRBD1 matches 10 bases. The tail of the sequence fits TRBJ2-7 better, so the J call may be wrong. The CDR3 has 15 residues. Germline V gives CDR1 DFQATT, CDR2 SNEGSKA (reference sequence). CDR3 coding DNA: TGCAGTGCTAGATCGGGGACAGGGGACCCCTACGAGCAGTACTTC. Translation: CSARSGTGDPYEQYF.

This rearrangement joins TRBV2 to TRBJ2-7; TRBD1 aligns across 7 bases. The V segment lost 6 bases and the J segment 7 bases; nucleotides outside the gene matches: 15. Germline CDR1 SNHLY, CDR2 FYNNEI. This CDR3 is built from 15 residues. CDR3 residues: CASSKTGLGDNEQYF. The DNA of the CDR3 is TGTGCCAGCAGCAAGACAGGGTTGGGCGACAATGAGCAGTACTTC.

The V and J genes are TRBV11-3 and TRBJ2-7, with 8 bases aligning to TRBD2. The length of the CDR3 is 13 residues. The germline V gene has CDR1 SGHNT and CDR2 YENEEA. The J segment lost 12 bases and the V segment lost 3 bases, leaving 10 bases of the junction unmatched. CDR3 residues: CASSFGAGGSRYF. Here the CDR3 DNA reads TGTGCCAGCAGCTTTGGGGCGGGAGGTAGTAGGTACTTC.

This chain uses TRBV6-2 or TRBV6-3 with TRBJ2-7, with no clear D. The J call may be wrong; the DNA end is better matched by TRBJ2-5. Germline V gene data show CDR1 as MNHEY and CDR2 as SVGEGT. CDR3 length equals 13 residues. DNA for the CDR3: TGTGCCAGCAGACTCTCGACACGGGAGACCCAGTACTTC. Amino acid sequence: CASRLSTRETQYF.

The rearrangement joins TRBV12-3 or TRBV12-4 to TRBJ2-7, with 8 nucleotides matching TRBD1. The CDR3 has 15 amino acids. After removal of 2 bases from V and 1 base from J, the junction contained 4 bases not matched to a gene. The CDR3 DNA sequence: TGTGCCAGCAGTTTAATCGGACAGGGTTCCTACGAGCAGTACTTC. This sequence encodes CASSLIGQGSYEQYF.

The genes are TRBV6-6 and TRBJ2-7; a weak D match, TRBD1 (5 bases). There are 15 residues in the CDR3. V was trimmed by 7 bases and J by 2 bases, leaving 18 bases between them. Germline-derived CDR1 and CDR2 are MNHNY and SVGAGI (reference sequence). CDR3 coding DNA: TGTGCCAGCACTCTGGGTGTAGGGGTTGCCTACGAGCAGTACTTC. Translated, it gives CASTLGVGVAYEQYF.

Written as DNA, the CDR3 is TGTGCCAGCAGCTTAGGAGGGGGGCGGGGTGAAAAACTGTTTTTT. Protein: CASSLGGGRGEKLFF. The chain carries TRBV7-2 and TRBJ1-4; possibly TRBD1 for D (6 bases). The CDR3 extends over 15 amino acids. V lost 1 base and J lost 7, with 13 bases in between. Germline CDR1 SGHTA, CDR2 FQGNSA.

The chain combines TRBV7-2 with TRBJ2-1; D remains unclear. With 5 bases removed from V and 13 bases from J, the gap between germline ends came to 21 bases. Germline V CDR1 and CDR2: SGHTA, FQGNSA. This CDR3 is 14 amino acids long. DNA for the CDR3: TGTGCCAGCAGCCCCGGTAGGGCAATAGAGACCCAGTTCTTC. Its translation is CASSPGRAIETQFF.

This clonotype showed up just a few times. The chain uses TRBV7-9 and TRBJ2-1; 8 positions agree with TRBD2. Germline V lookup: CDR1 SEHNR, CDR2 FQNEAQ (reference sequence). J lost 4 bases, V lost 1 base, and 18 bases had no gene match. The CDR3 sequence is 20 residues long. The CDR3: CASSLVSLAGLMYFYNEQFF. The CDR3, as DNA: TGTGCCAGCAGCTTAGTATCCCTAGCGGGCCTTATGTATTTTTACAATGAGCAGTTCTTC.

This clonotype was recorded once. One end of the junction fails to match germline, which may point to a read error. V usage is TRBV7-6 and J usage is TRBJ2-5; perhaps D is TRBD1 or TRBD2 (5 bases each). This CDR3 contains 11 residues. Germline CDR1 reads SGHVS; CDR2 reads FNYEAQ. CDR3 amino acids: CASRLGETKYF. The CDR3 DNA follows: TGTGCCAGCAGGTTAGGGGAGACCAAGTACTTC.

This clonotype turned up a few times. The genes are TRBV6-1 and TRBJ1-6; D perhaps matches TRBD1 (5 bases). The CDR3 loop spans 17 amino acids. Germline CDR1 MNHNS, CDR2 SASEGT. Trimming took 6 bases from V and 6 from J, leaving 21 bases between them. The CDR3 loop reads CASRPSNQGLVNSPLHF. Here the CDR3 DNA reads TGTGCCAGCAGACCCTCGAACCAGGGTTTGGTTAATTCACCCCTCCACTTT.

V gene TRBV7-8 combines with J gene TRBJ2-6; the D call may be TRBD1 or TRBD2 (5 bases each). The germline V and J ends were trimmed by 2 bases and 0 bases, with 17 bases remaining between them. The CDR3 runs to 19 residues. Germline CDR1 SGHVS, CDR2 FQNEAQ. Written as DNA, the CDR3 is TGTGCCAGCAGCTTACGGTCAGGGACGGTTGGCTCTGGGGCCAACGTCCTGACTTTC. Residues: CASSLRSGTVGSGANVLTF.

The chain uses TRBV6-5 and TRBJ2-3; D uncertain. The germline gives CDR1 MNHEY, CDR2 SVGAGI. With 0 bases removed from V and 2 bases from J, the gap between germline ends came to 9 bases. This CDR3 comprises 15 residues. The CDR3 sequence is CASSYSGRHTDTQYF. DNA of the CDR3: TGTGCCAGCAGTTACTCCGGCAGGCACACAGATACGCAGTATTTT.

This clonotype was found a few times. The chain recombines TRBV27 with TRBJ1-2; maybe TRBD1 (5 bases). V dropped 9 bases and J dropped 2 bases, with 13 bases sitting between them. This CDR3 comprises 13 residues. Germline V lookup: CDR1 MNHEY, CDR2 SMNVEV (reference sequence). As DNA, the CDR3 is TGTGCCAGTTCACGCGGGGACAACTATGGCTACACCTTC. Residues: CASSRGDNYGYTF.

This clonotype has only one observation. The chain links TRBV3-1 to TRBJ2-4; D perhaps matches TRBD1 (5 bases). TRBJ2-7 explains the end of the DNA better; the J call may be wrong. The germline V gene has CDR1 LGHDT and CDR2 YNNKEL (reference sequence). This CDR3 is built from 16 residues. This chain's CDR3 is CASSQHARTSAYEQYF. In DNA, the CDR3 is TGTGCCAGCAGCCAACACGCAAGGACATCGGCCTACGAGCAGTACTTC.

The chain recombines TRBV20-1 with TRBJ2-1; D not certain. CDR1 is DFQATT and CDR2 is SNEGSKA in the germline V gene (reference sequence). Trimming removed 6 bases at V and 5 bases at J, with 17 bases between. The CDR3 spans 14 residues. The CDR3 sequence: CSAPPFLVDNEQFF. Here the CDR3 DNA reads TGCAGTGCCCCACCTTTTCTGGTCGACAATGAGCAGTTCTTC.

The chain has TRBV29-1 and TRBJ2-5; 10 bases agree with TRBD1. The germline V gene has CDR1 SQVTM and CDR2 ANQGSEA. The CDR3 consists of 14 residues. J was trimmed by 3 bases and V by 7 bases; bases with no gene match: 8. CDR3 region: CSAKGGTGEETQYF. CDR3 nucleotides: TGCAGCGCCAAGGGCGGGACAGGGGAAGAGACCCAGTACTTC. The full variable domain, its missing parts supplied by reference TRBV29-1 and TRBJ2-5, is SAVISQKPSRDICQRGTSLTIQCQVDSQVTMMFWYRQQPGQSLTLIATANQGSEATYESGFVIDKFPISRPNLTFSTLTVSNMSPEDSSIYLCSAKGGTGEETQYFGPGTRLLVL.